What follows are 32 T cell receptor beta chains derived from one specimen sequenced in a study of T cell clones after liver transplantation. Assay: immunoSEQ multiplex PCR; the TCRdb copy retains only in-frame clones and omits some. Among 95,000 to 130,000 clones listed, 90% were seen once. The source material was CD4+ T cells from blood, sampled 12 months after liver transplant. The source is a human patient who received a liver transplant. Some T cells may trace back to the graft donor.

This sequence joins TRBV6-1 and TRBJ1-1; D not certain. CDR3 length: 13 amino acids. Germline loops: CDR1 MNHNS, CDR2 SASEGT. V was cut by 5 bases and J by 1 base, with 8 bases left in between. DNA of the CDR3: TGTGCCAGCAGTCCCCACACGAACACTGAAGCTTTCTTT. This encodes CASSPHTNTEAFF.

Here the CDR3 DNA reads TGTGCCAGCAGCCAAGATTGGGAAGGGGATCAGCCCCAGCATTTT. Protein sequence: CASSQDWEGDQPQHF. V gene TRBV4-2 combines with J gene TRBJ1-5, with a tentative D call TRBD1 (5 bases). Per the germline V gene, CDR1 is LGHNA and CDR2 is YNFKEQ. This CDR3 comprises 15 residues. Trimming shortened V by 0 bases and J by 5 bases, and 11 bases separated the two germline ends.

The CDR3 nucleotides read TGTGCCAGCAGCGTTGGACAGGGGAACACCGGGGAGCTGTTTTTT. Protein: CASSVGQGNTGELFF. The rearrangement uses TRBV9 and TRBJ2-2; 8 bases line up with TRBD1. Germline lookup yields CDR1 SGDLS and CDR2 YYNGEE. V shed 2 bases and J 1 base; nucleotides not matched to a gene: 1. CDR3 length equals 15 residues.

This clone has just one count. The rearrangement links TRBV18 to TRBJ2-3; possible D gene TRBD1, 6 bases. CDR1 and CDR2 (germline): KGHSH, LQKENI. The CDR3 spans 15 residues. V shed 1 base and J shed 2 bases, with 10 bases lying between them. The CDR3 DNA reads TGTGCCAGCTCACCACAACAGGGTTCCACAGATACGCAGTATTTT. It translates to CASSPQQGSTDTQYF.

The rearrangement joins TRBV2 to TRBJ1-5; unclear D gene. Trimming removed 3 bases from V and 4 bases from J, with 10 bases in between. The germline V gene has CDR1 SNHLY and CDR2 FYNNEI. CDR3 length: 14 amino acids. The CDR3, as DNA: TGTGCCAGCAGTGAGGGCAGTCTTAATCAGCCCCAGCATTTT. This codes for CASSEGSLNQPQHF.

As to this clone: The same CDR3 arises from other DNA sequences in this sample as well. This chain uses TRBV7-6 with TRBJ2-2; perhaps TRBD2 as D (6 bases). This CDR3 has 16 residues. Trimming cost V 0 bases and J 1 base, with 9 bases left between them. CDR1 is SGHVS, CDR2 FNYEAQ, per germline. Here the CDR3 DNA reads TGTGCCAGCAGCTTAGCTAGCGGAGGGAACACCGGGGAGCTGTTTTTT. This sequence encodes CASSLASGGNTGELFF.

The gene calls are TRBV11-3 and TRBJ1-1, with D hard to call. Germline CDR1 SGHNT, CDR2 YENEEA. CDR3 length: 14 amino acids. V was pared by 5 bases and J by 1 base, with 11 bases between. The CDR3 coding sequence is TGTGCCAGCAGCCCCGGACTGAAGAACACTGAAGCTTTCTTT. Its translation: CASSPGLKNTEAFF.

This chain connects TRBV11-3 to TRBJ2-2, with 7 bases lining up with TRBD1. The CDR3 sequence is 13 residues long. The germline CDR1 and CDR2 sequences are SGHNT and YENEEA. Losses at the gene ends were 6 bases for V and 4 bases for J; bases not matched to a gene: 2. The CDR3 DNA reads TGTGCCAGCAGAAGGGACAGCACCGGGGAGCTGTTTTTT. Translated: CASRRDSTGELFF.

The chain recombines TRBV19 with TRBJ2-1; 8 bases fit TRBD2. V lost 10 bases, J lost 5 bases, and 16 bases stayed unmatched. This CDR3 is 16 amino acids long. In germline, CDR1 is LNHDA, CDR2 SQIVND (reference sequence). In nucleotides, the CDR3 is TGTGCCACCTCACCACAAAGCGGGAGTATTCACAATGAGCAGTTCTTC. Encoded protein: CATSPQSGSIHNEQFF.

In this sample, this clone turned up a few times. This chain joins TRBV11-2 and TRBJ2-7; D might be TRBD1 (6 bases). Germline V CDR1 and CDR2: SGHAT, FQNNGV. The V and J ends lost 2 bases and 3 bases respectively, with 8 bases between them. The CDR3 length is 13 residues. The CDR3 spells CASSLMDSYEQYF. The CDR3 DNA is TGTGCCAGCAGCTTAATGGACAGCTACGAGCAGTACTTC.

This rearrangement joins TRBV19 to TRBJ2-2; no clear D gene. CDR1 is LNHDA and CDR2 is SQIVND in the germline V gene (reference sequence). V lost 1 base and J lost 3, with 9 bases in between. The CDR3 has 15 amino acids. CDR3 sequence reads: CASSIVGIYTGELFF. The CDR3 nucleotides read TGTGCCAGTAGTATAGTGGGGATTTACACCGGGGAGCTGTTTTTT.

CDR3 protein: CASRGRDLVEAFF. CDR3 nucleotide sequence: TGTGCCAGCAGGGGCCGGGACTTGGTTGAAGCTTTCTTT. V usage is TRBV28 and J usage is TRBJ1-1; tentative D call: TRBD1 (5 bases). The V gene lost 6 bases and the J gene lost 7 bases, with 15 bases spanning the gap. The CDR3 has 13 residues. The germline V gene encodes CDR1 MDHEN and CDR2 SYDVKM. The whole variable domain, remainder taken from reference TRBV28 and TRBJ1-1, is DVKVTQSSRYLVKRTGEKVFLECVQDMDHENMFWYRQDPGLGLRLIYFSYDVKMKEKGDIPEGYSVSREKKERFSLILESASTNQTSMYLCASRGRDLVEAFFGQGTRLTVV.

This sequence joins TRBV28 and TRBJ2-7, with TRBD1 matching over 7 bases. This CDR3 comprises 13 residues. The germline V gene encodes CDR1 MDHEN and CDR2 SYDVKM. Unmatched junction bases numbered 3, after V lost 6 bases and J lost 1 base. This CDR3 reads CASRGTVSYEQYF. CDR3 in DNA: TGTGCCAGCAGAGGGACAGTATCCTACGAGCAGTACTTC.

This clone was detected only once. V usage is TRBV5-1 and J usage is TRBJ2-1; 8 positions match TRBD2. The CDR3 spans 15 residues. Germline CDR1 is SGHRS and CDR2 is YFSETQ. V trimming: 1 base; J trimming: 5 bases; junction bases outside the gene matches: 5. CDR3 amino acids: CASSLLLAANNEQFF. The CDR3 nucleotides read TGCGCCAGCAGCTTGTTACTAGCGGCTAACAATGAGCAGTTCTTC.

The chain has TRBV2 and TRBJ1-1; D ambiguous. The CDR3 covers 14 residues. Germline V lookup: CDR1 SNHLY, CDR2 FYNNEI. The V end was cut by 6 bases, the J end by 1 base, with 12 bases between. CDR3 in DNA: TGTGCCAGCAGGGCGACGTATGGGAACACTGAAGCTTTCTTT. It is translated as CASRATYGNTEAFF.

This chain joins TRBV13 and TRBJ2-2; weak D call: TRBD1 (5 bases). Trimming removed 1 base at V and 5 bases at J, with 8 bases between. Germline loops: CDR1 PRHDT, CDR2 FYEKMQ (reference sequence). CDR3 length equals 14 residues. CDR3 DNA sequence: TGTGCCAGCAGCTTAGCCAGGGCGACCGGGGAGCTGTTTTTT. Its translation: CASSLARATGELFF.

The chain recombines TRBV28 with TRBJ2-2; D is unclear. Trimming removed 7 bases at V and 0 bases at J, with 9 bases between. The CDR3 has 14 residues. Germline V gene data show CDR1 as MDHEN and CDR2 as SYDVKM. CDR3 amino acids: CASIGGANTGELFF. In DNA form, the CDR3 reads TGTGCCAGCATAGGCGGCGCGAACACCGGGGAGCTGTTTTTT. Combining the CDR3 with reference TRBV28 and TRBJ2-2 gives the whole variable domain DVKVTQSSRYLVKRTGEKVFLECVQDMDHENMFWYRQDPGLGLRLIYFSYDVKMKEKGDIPEGYSVSREKKERFSLILESASTNQTSMYLCASIGGANTGELFFGEGSRLTVL.

CDR3 residues: CASSPGQGTDTQYF. The DNA of the CDR3 is TGTGCCAGCTCACCCGGACAGGGCACAGATACGCAGTATTTT. The J gene is TRBJ2-3, the V gene TRBV18; 7 bases align to TRBD1. The CDR3 covers 14 residues. The junction had 1 base not matched to a gene; V was cut back by 3 bases and J by 1 base. CDR1 and CDR2 (germline): KGHSH, LQKENI.

This chain uses TRBV5-1 with TRBJ2-3; 7 nucleotides line up with TRBD1. CDR3 length: 17 amino acids. CDR1 is SGHRS, CDR2 YFSETQ, per germline. The junction had 18 bases not matched to a gene; V was cut back by 3 bases and J by 8 bases. CDR3 DNA: TGCGCCAGCAGCTCGGGACAGTCGGCATCTGTTAGCGTTACGCAGTATTTT. Translation: CASSSGQSASVSVTQYF.

This chain connects TRBV7-2 to TRBJ2-1; TRBD2 is a possible D gene (5 bases). The CDR3 consists of 14 residues. From germline, CDR1 is SGHTA and CDR2 FQGNSA. V gave up 1 base and J gave up 7 bases, with 11 bases separating them. This CDR3 is CASSLGASRNEQFF. CDR3 DNA: TGTGCCAGCAGCTTAGGGGCTAGCAGGAATGAGCAGTTCTTC.

Points on this clone: One end of the junction does not line up with germline, which may come from a read error. V gene TRBV2 combines with J gene TRBJ1-1, with 8 bases lining up with TRBD1. The CDR3 length is 15 residues. Germline values: CDR1 SNHLY, CDR2 FYNNEI. The CDR3 DNA sequence: TGTGCCGGCAGTCTTACCGGGACAGGGAACACTGAAGCTTTCTTT. Its protein product is CAGSLTGTGNTEAFF.

This chain links TRBV7-2 with TRBJ1-1; perhaps TRBD1 as D (5 bases). This CDR3 has 14 residues. With 10 bases removed from V and 1 base from J, the gap between germline ends came to 16 bases. The V gene's germline CDR1 is SGHTA and CDR2 FQGNSA. The CDR3 DNA follows: TGTGCCACCTATGAGGGACCAGGGAACACTGAAGCTTTCTTT. Translation: CATYEGPGNTEAFF.

This clone came up a few times. The chain links TRBV18 to TRBJ2-7; possibly TRBD1 for D (5 bases). Germline CDR1 KGHSH, CDR2 LQKENI. The CDR3 is 14 amino acids. V shed 3 bases and J shed 2 bases, with 11 bases lying between them. As DNA, the CDR3 is TGTGCCAGCTCACCGCCAGGGATGCCCTACGAGCAGTACTTC. It specifies CASSPPGMPYEQYF.

The V gene is TRBV30, the J gene TRBJ1-1; 7 bases match TRBD1. The CDR3 is made up of 13 amino acids. Germline V gives CDR1 GTSNPN, CDR2 SVGIG (reference sequence). V dropped 0 bases and J dropped 4; count of bases not matched to a gene: 2. CDR3 in amino acids: CAWSVAGGTEAFF. The CDR3 DNA sequence: TGTGCCTGGAGTGTCGCAGGGGGCACTGAAGCTTTCTTT.

This rearrangement joins TRBV11-3 to TRBJ2-2; D uncertain. Trimming took 2 bases from V and 2 from J, leaving 6 bases between them. The CDR3 contains 14 residues. CDR1 is SGHNT, CDR2 YENEEA, per germline. The CDR3 reads CASSLLSNTGELFF. The CDR3 bases are TGTGCCAGCAGCTTACTCAGCAACACCGGGGAGCTGTTTTTT.

The CDR3 protein is CASSVPSSGPYNEQFF. The CDR3 region has the DNA TGTGCCAGCAGCGTCCCTTCTAGCGGACCATACAATGAGCAGTTCTTC. The chain joins TRBV9 to TRBJ2-1, with TRBD2 matching 7 bases. Germline lookup yields CDR1 SGDLS and CDR2 YYNGEE. This CDR3 contains 16 residues. V was pared by 2 bases and J by 4 bases, with 9 bases of the junction left unmatched.

Here the CDR3 reads CASTIGTRPQFF. DNA for the CDR3: TGTGCCAGCACCATCGGGACACGACCCCAGTTCTTC. This sequence joins TRBV7-3 and TRBJ2-1; D perhaps matches TRBD1 (6 bases). In germline, CDR1 is SGHTA, CDR2 FQGTGA. CDR3 length equals 12 residues. V was cut by 7 bases and J by 13 bases, with 17 bases left in between.

The CDR3, as DNA: TGTGCCAGCAGCTTAGGTCAATCCCCCGACCTTTACAATGAGCAGTTCTTC. It translates to CASSLGQSPDLYNEQFF. J is TRBJ2-1 and V is TRBV7-6; D gene unclear. From germline, CDR1 is SGHVS and CDR2 FNYEAQ. The CDR3 loop spans 17 amino acids. With 1 base removed from V and 4 bases from J, the gap between germline ends came to 17 bases.

This sequence joins TRBV5-1 and TRBJ2-3; D is ambiguous. This CDR3 comprises 14 residues. Germline V gives CDR1 SGHRS, CDR2 YFSETQ. The V and J ends lost 1 base and 0 bases respectively, with 6 bases between them. The CDR3 DNA follows: TGCGCCAGCAGCTTGCCCGGAAGCACAGATACGCAGTATTTT. This sequence encodes CASSLPGSTDTQYF.

The chain joins TRBV9 to TRBJ1-1, with D hard to call. Germline assignment: CDR1 SGDLS and CDR2 YYNGEE. V gave up 0 bases and J gave up 10 bases, with 16 bases separating them. The CDR3 spans 14 residues. CDR3 amino acids: CASSVGNIGVGAFF. The CDR3 DNA follows: TGTGCCAGCAGCGTAGGTAATATTGGGGTCGGAGCTTTCTTT.

V gene TRBV5-4 combines with J gene TRBJ2-3; tentative D call: TRBD1 (6 bases). The V end was cut by 2 bases, the J end by 2 bases, with 9 bases between. The CDR3 consists of 14 residues. Germline V gene sequence: CDR1 SGHNT, CDR2 YYREEE (reference sequence). CDR3 loop: CASSLQGYTDTQYF. The CDR3 DNA reads as TGTGCCAGCAGCTTACAGGGATACACAGATACGCAGTATTTT.

The chain joins TRBV2 to TRBJ2-1; 13 nucleotides match TRBD2. The CDR3 is 16 residues long. CDR1 is SNHLY and CDR2 is FYNNEI in the germline V gene. Trimming removed 6 bases from V and 6 bases from J; junction bases left unmatched: 8. CDR3 bases: TGTGCCAGCAGGACCTCCGGGACTAGCGGGACCAATGAGCAGTTCTTC. Its protein product is CASRTSGTSGTNEQFF.